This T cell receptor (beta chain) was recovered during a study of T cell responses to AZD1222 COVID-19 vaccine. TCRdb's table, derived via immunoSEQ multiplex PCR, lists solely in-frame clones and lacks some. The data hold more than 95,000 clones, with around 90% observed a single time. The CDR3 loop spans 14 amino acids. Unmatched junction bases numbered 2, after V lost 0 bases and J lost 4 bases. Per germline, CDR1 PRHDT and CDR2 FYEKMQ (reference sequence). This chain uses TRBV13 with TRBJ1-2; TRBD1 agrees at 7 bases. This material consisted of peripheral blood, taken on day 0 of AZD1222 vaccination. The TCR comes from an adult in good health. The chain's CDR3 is CASSLGRGSYGYTF. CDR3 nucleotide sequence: TGTGCCAGCAGCTTAGGCAGGGGGTCCTATGGCTACACCTTC.